This T cell receptor beta chain is from a study of T cells after yellow fever vaccination. From the 5' RACE reads, TCRdb called clonotypes with MiXCR, one entry per CDR3 protein. The table has around 260,000 distinct CDR3 sequences, approximately 5.2% seen once. The table lists this clonotype with many counts. Its target is unknown. The study's findings and limits: After the booster, approximately 95% of CD4 and approximately 90% of CD8 primary-response clones were re-detected.

The receptor comes from a man aged 18 to 30 who received the YFV17D yellow fever vaccine. The starting material was CD4+ T cells sorted from PBMCs, obtained on the day of the yellow fever booster vaccination.

The CDR3 is CASRISRNSNQPQHF. The CDR3 region has the DNA TGTGCCAGCAGAATCTCCAGGAATAGCAATCAGCCCCAGCATTTT. The chain has TRBV6-5 and TRBJ1-5; D gene unclear. The V gene lost 6 bases and the J gene lost 0 bases, with 12 bases spanning the gap. The CDR3 runs to 15 residues. The germline gives CDR1 MNHEY, CDR2 SVGAGI.